The next 13 T cell receptor beta chains were all read from a single sample in a study of lymphopenia after photon versus proton radiotherapy. This table comes from immunoSEQ multiplex PCR, and its TCRdb copy is limited to in-frame clones, with some not included. The data contain tens of thousands of clones, roughly 85% of them singletons. The sequences come from peripheral blood, collected from a patient treated with photon-based radiotherapy. Every receptor here comes from a man aged 35 to 55 with gastric cancer.

The chain couples TRBV7-9 to TRBJ1-3; D not certain. CDR3 size: 13 residues. Trimming took 4 bases from V and 3 from J, leaving 7 bases between them. Germline V gene lookup returns CDR1 SEHNR and CDR2 FQNEAQ (reference sequence). This chain's CDR3 is CASSSLIGNTIYF. As DNA, the CDR3 is TGTGCCAGCAGCTCTTTAATTGGAAACACCATATATTTT.

The V and J genes are TRBV11-2 and TRBJ2-3; D gene ambiguous. This CDR3 comprises 14 residues. V was clipped by 3 bases and J by 1 base, with 8 bases between them. CDR1 is SGHAT and CDR2 is FQNNGV in the germline V gene. The CDR3 region has the DNA TGTGCCAGCAGCTTCCTCAGTCGCACAGATACGCAGTATTTT. Encoded protein: CASSFLSRTDTQYF.

The CDR3 bases are TGTGCCAGCAGCGGGTCTATGGGCGGGGGCGACTACAATGAGCAGTTCTTC. It is translated as CASSGSMGGGDYNEQFF. V is TRBV7-2 and J is TRBJ2-1; TRBD2 might be the D (7 bases). CDR3 length equals 17 residues. Trimming removed 5 bases at V and 3 bases at J, with 20 bases between. Germline assignment: CDR1 SGHTA and CDR2 FQGNSA.

The sample holds one count of this clone. DNA for the CDR3: TGTGCCAGCAGCCCTTCCCGACACTCTAACTATGGCTACACCTTC. It codes for CASSPSRHSNYGYTF. V is TRBV28 and J is TRBJ1-2; unclear D gene. Trimming cost V 6 bases and J 0 bases, with 14 bases left between them. The CDR3 runs 15 residues. Germline V gives CDR1 MDHEN, CDR2 SYDVKM.

V gene TRBV14 combines with J gene TRBJ1-2; D possibly corresponds to TRBD1 (5 bases). The CDR3 sequence is 13 residues long. Trimming removed 0 bases from V and 8 bases from J, with 10 bases in between. The germline V gene has CDR1 SGHDN and CDR2 FVKESK. The CDR3 reads CASSQEFGGGYTF. The CDR3 DNA reads TGTGCCAGCAGCCAAGAGTTTGGGGGGGGCTACACCTTC.

This clone showed up just a few times. The chain carries TRBV19 and TRBJ2-2; the D is unclear. From germline, CDR1 is LNHDA and CDR2 SQIVND (reference sequence). The CDR3 consists of 13 residues. V lost 5 bases, J lost 3 bases, and 7 bases lay in between. DNA of the CDR3: TGTGCCAGTAGTGTAACCGACACCGGGGAGCTGTTTTTT. It yields the protein CASSVTDTGELFF.

This rearrangement joins TRBV15 to TRBJ1-5, with D unclear. The CDR3 runs 17 residues. From germline, CDR1 is LNHNV and CDR2 YYDKDF (reference sequence). Trimming took off 0 bases at V and 2 bases at J, with 14 bases between the two ends. The CDR3 loop reads CATSRDSPGAGNQPQHF. CDR3 nucleotides: TGTGCCACCAGCAGAGATAGTCCAGGCGCTGGCAATCAGCCCCAGCATTTT. The full variable domain, completed using reference TRBV15 and TRBJ1-5, is DAMVIQNPRYQVTQFGKPVTLSCSQTLNHNVMYWYQQKSSQAPKLLFHYYDKDFNNEADTPDNFQSRRPNTSFCFLDIRSPGLGDTAMYLCATSRDSPGAGNQPQHFGDGTRLSIL.

V gene TRBV7-2 combines with J gene TRBJ2-7, with a possible D match to TRBD2 (6 bases). The V end lost 1 base, the J end lost 3 bases, and 7 bases lay between the germline ends. Germline V gives CDR1 SGHTA, CDR2 FQGNSA. The CDR3 consists of 13 residues. Here the CDR3 DNA reads TGTGCCAGCAGCTTAGGGGGGGTCTACGAGCAGTACTTC. It is translated as CASSLGGVYEQYF.

The V and J genes are TRBV11-3 and TRBJ2-2; 8 bases are shared with TRBD2. This CDR3 spans 14 amino acids. Germline V lookup: CDR1 SGHNT, CDR2 YENEEA. The trim removed 9 bases at V and 6 bases at J, leaving 9 bases unmatched. The CDR3 reads CASSEARGAGELFF. The CDR3 DNA follows: TGTGCCAGTTCGGAGGCGCGGGGGGCCGGGGAGCTGTTTTTT.

The count of this clone is one. The rearrangement joins TRBV5-4 to TRBJ2-3; TRBD1 or TRBD2 may be the D gene (5 bases each). The CDR3 loop spans 16 amino acids. CDR1 SGHNT and CDR2 YYREEE come from the germline V gene (reference sequence). The V and J ends lost 4 bases and 9 bases respectively, with 24 bases between them. CDR3: CASSGAPGTQRGTQYF. The CDR3 DNA sequence: TGTGCCAGCAGCGGGGCGCCGGGGACCCAACGGGGAACGCAGTATTTT.

The chain links TRBV27 to TRBJ2-4; TRBD1 agrees at 11 bases. The junction had 7 bases not matched to a gene; V was cut back by 4 bases and J by 8 bases. The CDR3 contains 15 residues. Germline lookup yields CDR1 MNHEY and CDR2 SMNVEV (reference sequence). The CDR3 DNA reads as TGTGCCAGCAGTTCCGGGACAGGGGGTAGGGACATTCAGTACTTC. Amino acids: CASSSGTGGRDIQYF.

This clone was observed a few times. This sequence joins TRBV4-1 and TRBJ1-6; no reliable D call. CDR3 length: 16 amino acids. Germline values: CDR1 MGHRA, CDR2 YSYEKL. The germline V and J ends were trimmed by 1 base and 5 bases, with 12 bases remaining between them. Here the CDR3 DNA reads TGCGCCAGCAGCCAAGCGTCGGTGTTCGATAATTCACCCCTCCACTTT. Residues: CASSQASVFDNSPLHF.

The rearrangement uses TRBV6-1 and TRBJ1-1; no reliable D call. The CDR3 contains 13 residues. Germline V gene sequence: CDR1 MNHNS, CDR2 SASEGT. V shed 6 bases and J shed 1 base, with 9 bases lying between them. The CDR3 nucleotides read TGTGCCAGCAGCGAAACATGGAACACTGAAGCTTTCTTT. Its translation is CASSETWNTEAFF.